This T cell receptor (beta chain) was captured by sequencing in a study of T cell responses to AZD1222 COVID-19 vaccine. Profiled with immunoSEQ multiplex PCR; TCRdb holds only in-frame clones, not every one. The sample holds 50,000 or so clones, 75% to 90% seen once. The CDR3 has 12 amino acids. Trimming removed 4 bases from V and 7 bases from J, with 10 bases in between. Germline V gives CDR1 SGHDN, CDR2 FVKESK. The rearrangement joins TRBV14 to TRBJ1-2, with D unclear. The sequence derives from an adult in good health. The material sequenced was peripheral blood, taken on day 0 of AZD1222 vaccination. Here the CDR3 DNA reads TGTGCCAGCAGCCTTTCCGGGAGTGGCTACACCTTC. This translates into CASSLSGSGYTF.